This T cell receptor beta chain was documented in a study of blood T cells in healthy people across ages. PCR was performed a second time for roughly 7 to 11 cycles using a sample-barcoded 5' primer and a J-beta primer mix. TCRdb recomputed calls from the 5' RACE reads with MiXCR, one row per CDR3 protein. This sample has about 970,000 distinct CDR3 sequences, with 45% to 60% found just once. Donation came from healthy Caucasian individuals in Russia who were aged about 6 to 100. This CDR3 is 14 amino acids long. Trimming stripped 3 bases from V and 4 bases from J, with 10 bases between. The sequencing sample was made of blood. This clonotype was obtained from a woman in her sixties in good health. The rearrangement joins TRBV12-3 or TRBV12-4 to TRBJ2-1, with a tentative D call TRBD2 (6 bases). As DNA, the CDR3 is TGTGCCAGCAGTTTTAGTGGGAGGTACAATGAGCAGTTCTTC. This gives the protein CASSFSGRYNEQFF.